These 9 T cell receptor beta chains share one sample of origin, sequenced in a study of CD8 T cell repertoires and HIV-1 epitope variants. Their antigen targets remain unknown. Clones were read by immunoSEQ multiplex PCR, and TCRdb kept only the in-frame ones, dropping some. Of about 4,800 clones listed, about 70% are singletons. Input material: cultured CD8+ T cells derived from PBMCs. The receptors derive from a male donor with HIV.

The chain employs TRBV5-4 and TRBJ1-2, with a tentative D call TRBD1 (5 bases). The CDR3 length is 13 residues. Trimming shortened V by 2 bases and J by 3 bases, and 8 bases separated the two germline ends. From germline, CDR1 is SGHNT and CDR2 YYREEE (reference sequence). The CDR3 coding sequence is TGTGCCAGCAGCTTTCGGGGGGACTATGGCTACACCTTC. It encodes CASSFRGDYGYTF.

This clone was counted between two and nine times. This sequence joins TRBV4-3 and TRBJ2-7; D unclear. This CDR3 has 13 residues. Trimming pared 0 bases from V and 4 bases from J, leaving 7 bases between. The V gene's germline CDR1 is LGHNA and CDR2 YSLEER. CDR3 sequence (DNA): TGCGCCAGCAGCCAAGAGCCCCGATACGAGCAGTACTTC. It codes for CASSQEPRYEQYF.

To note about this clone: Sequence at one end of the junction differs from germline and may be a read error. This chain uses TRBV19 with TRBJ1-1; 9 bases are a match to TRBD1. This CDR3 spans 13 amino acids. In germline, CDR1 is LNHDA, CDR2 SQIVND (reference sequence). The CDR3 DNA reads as TGTGCCAGTAGTATAAGGACAGGGGCCTCGGCGATCTTT. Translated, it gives CASSIRTGASAIF.

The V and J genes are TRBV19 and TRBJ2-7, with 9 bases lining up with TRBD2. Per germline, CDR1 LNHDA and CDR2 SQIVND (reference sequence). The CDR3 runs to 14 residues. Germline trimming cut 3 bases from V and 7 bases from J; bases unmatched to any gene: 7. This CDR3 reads CASSMGVAGEEQYF. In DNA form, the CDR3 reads TGTGCCAGTAGTATGGGGGTAGCGGGAGAAGAGCAGTACTTC.

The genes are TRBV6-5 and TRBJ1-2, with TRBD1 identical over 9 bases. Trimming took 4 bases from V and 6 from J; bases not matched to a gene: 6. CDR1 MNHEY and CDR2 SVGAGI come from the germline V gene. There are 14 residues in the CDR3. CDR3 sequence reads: CASSFGQGIHGYTF. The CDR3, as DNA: TGTGCCAGCAGTTTTGGACAGGGGATCCATGGCTACACCTTC.

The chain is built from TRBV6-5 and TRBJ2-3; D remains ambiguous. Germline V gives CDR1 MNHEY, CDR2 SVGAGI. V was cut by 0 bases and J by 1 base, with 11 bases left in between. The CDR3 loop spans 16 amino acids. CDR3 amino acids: CASSYSTDPRTDTQYF. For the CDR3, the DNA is TGTGCCAGCAGTTACTCTACGGACCCTCGCACAGATACGCAGTATTTT.

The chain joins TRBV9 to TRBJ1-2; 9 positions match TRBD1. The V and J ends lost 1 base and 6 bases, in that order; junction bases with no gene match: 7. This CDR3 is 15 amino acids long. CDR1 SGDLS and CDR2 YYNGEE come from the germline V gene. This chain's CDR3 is CASSVIQGANDGYTF. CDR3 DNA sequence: TGTGCCAGCAGCGTAATACAGGGGGCGAATGATGGCTACACCTTC. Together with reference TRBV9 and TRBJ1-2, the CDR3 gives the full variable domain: DSGVTQTPKHLITATGQRVTLRCSPRSGDLSVYWYQQSLDQGLQFLIQYYNGEERAKGNILERFSAQQFPDLHSELNLSSLELGDSALYFCASSVIQGANDGYTFGSGTRLTVV.

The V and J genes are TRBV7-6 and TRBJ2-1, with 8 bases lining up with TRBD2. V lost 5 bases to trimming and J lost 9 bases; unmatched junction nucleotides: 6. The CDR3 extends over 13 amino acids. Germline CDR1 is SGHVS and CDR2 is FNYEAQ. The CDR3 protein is CASSPLGGGEQFF. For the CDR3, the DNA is TGTGCCAGCAGCCCCCTCGGGGGGGGTGAGCAGTTCTTC.

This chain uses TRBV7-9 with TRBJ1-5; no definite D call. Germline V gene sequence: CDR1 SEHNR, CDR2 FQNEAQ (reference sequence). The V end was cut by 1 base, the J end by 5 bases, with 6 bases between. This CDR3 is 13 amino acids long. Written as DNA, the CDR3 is TGTGCCAGCAGCTTAGGTACAGATCAGCCCCAGCATTTT. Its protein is CASSLGTDQPQHF.